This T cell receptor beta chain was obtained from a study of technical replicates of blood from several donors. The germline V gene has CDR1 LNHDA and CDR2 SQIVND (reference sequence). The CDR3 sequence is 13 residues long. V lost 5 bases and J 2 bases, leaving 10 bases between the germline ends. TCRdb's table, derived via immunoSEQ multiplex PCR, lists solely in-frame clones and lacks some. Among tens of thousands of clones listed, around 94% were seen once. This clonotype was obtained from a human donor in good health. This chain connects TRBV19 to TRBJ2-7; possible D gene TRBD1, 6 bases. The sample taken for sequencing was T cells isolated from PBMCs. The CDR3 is CASSDRSTYEQYF. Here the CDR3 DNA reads TGTGCCAGTAGTGACAGGTCCACCTACGAGCAGTACTTC.